These 20 T cell receptor beta chains originate from one sample sequenced in a study of blood T cells in healthy people across ages. The authors ran a second PCR of roughly 7 to 11 cycles using a sample-barcoded 5' primer and a J-beta primer mix. A single record per CDR3 protein comes from TCRdb applying MiXCR to the 5' RACE reads. The table includes under 750,000 distinct CDR3 sequences, 47% detected once. Sequenced input: blood. These receptors were obtained from a man aged 80 or over in good health.

The genes are TRBV29-1 and TRBJ2-1, with a possible D match to TRBD2 (6 bases). V lost 7 bases and J 2 bases, leaving 9 bases between the germline ends. CDR3 length: 12 amino acids. Germline V gives CDR1 SQVTM, CDR2 ANQGSEA. CDR3 coding DNA: TGCAGCGGAAGGGAGGCCTACAATGAGCAGTTCTTC. Protein product: CSGREAYNEQFF.

V is TRBV5-1 and J is TRBJ2-3, with 9 bases identical to TRBD1. The germline V gene encodes CDR1 SGHRS and CDR2 YFSETQ. The CDR3 length is 15 residues. V shed 3 bases and J 2 bases; nucleotides not matched to a gene: 4. DNA for the CDR3: TGCGCCAGCAGCTCGGACAGGGGCGTCACAGATACGCAGTATTTT. It encodes CASSSDRGVTDTQYF.

The chain is built from TRBV30 and TRBJ2-1; 11 positions agree with TRBD2. V shed 5 bases and J 4 bases; nucleotides not matched to a gene: 7. The CDR3 is made up of 15 amino acids. CDR1 and CDR2 (germline): GTSNPN, SVGIG (reference sequence). CDR3 protein: CAWGTGTSGYNEQFF. In DNA, the CDR3 is TGTGCCTGGGGGACCGGGACTAGCGGTTACAATGAGCAGTTCTTC. Based on the CDR3 plus reference TRBV30 and TRBJ2-1, the full variable domain is SQTIHQWPATLVQPVGSPLSLECTVEGTSNPNLYWYRQAAGRGLQLLFYSVGIGQISSEVPQNLSASRPQDRQFILSSKKLLLSDSGFYLCAWGTGTSGYNEQFFGPGTRLTVL.

The chain employs TRBV2 and TRBJ2-5; 14 bases fit TRBD2. CDR3 length: 17 amino acids. CDR1 is SNHLY and CDR2 is FYNNEI in the germline V gene. V was pared by 2 bases and J by 5 bases, with 7 bases of the junction left unmatched. CDR3 DNA: TGTGCCAGCAGTGAATTGGGACTAGCGGGAGTAAGGGAGACCCAGTACTTC. This codes for CASSELGLAGVRETQYF.

This clonotype has only a few counts. The chain couples TRBV13 to TRBJ2-7, with 10 bases matching TRBD2. V trimming: 5 bases; J trimming: 6 bases; junction bases outside the gene matches: 7. The CDR3 consists of 14 residues. The germline V gene has CDR1 PRHDT and CDR2 FYEKMQ (reference sequence). The CDR3 loop reads CASSPLAGVTEQYF. The DNA for the CDR3 is TGTGCCAGCAGCCCTCTAGCGGGAGTAACCGAGCAGTACTTC.

This chain links TRBV7-2 with TRBJ2-5, with 10 bases aligning to TRBD1. With V trimmed by 2 bases and J by 5 bases, 2 bases remained unmatched. The CDR3 is 14 amino acids. CDR1 is SGHTA, CDR2 FQGNSA, per germline. The CDR3 DNA sequence: TGTGCCAGCAGCTTAAAGGGACAGGGGGAGACCCAGTACTTC. Its translation: CASSLKGQGETQYF.

The J gene is TRBJ1-5, the V gene TRBV20-1; 7 nucleotides align to TRBD1. Germline trimming cut 6 bases from V and 3 bases from J; bases unmatched to any gene: 11. Per germline, CDR1 DFQATT and CDR2 SNEGSKA (reference sequence). The CDR3 is made up of 15 amino acids. The CDR3 sequence: CSAIAPGGFNQPQHF. In DNA form, the CDR3 reads TGCAGTGCAATAGCGCCAGGGGGATTCAATCAGCCCCAGCATTTT.

The V and J genes are TRBV5-6 and TRBJ2-5; perhaps TRBD2 as D (5 bases). The CDR3 sequence is 14 residues long. In germline, CDR1 is SGHDT, CDR2 YYEEEE. The germline V and J ends were trimmed by 4 bases and 10 bases, with 20 bases remaining between them. The CDR3 is CASSPDSNPFIQYF. Written as DNA, the CDR3 is TGTGCCAGCAGCCCGGACTCGAACCCGTTTATCCAGTACTTC. The entire variable domain, with the rest obtained from reference TRBV5-6 and TRBJ2-5, is as follows: DAGVTQSPTHLIKTRGQQVTLRCSPKSGHDTVSWYQQALGQGPQFIFQYYEEEERQRGNFPDRFSGHQFPNYSSELNVNALLLGDSALYLCASSPDSNPFIQYFGPGTRLLVL.

This chain joins TRBV29-1 and TRBJ2-3, with TRBD2 matching over 8 bases. CDR1 and CDR2 from the germline V gene are SQVTM and ANQGSEA. The CDR3 covers 14 residues. Trimming cost V 7 bases and J 1 base; bases outside gene matches: 7. The CDR3 DNA is TGCAGCGCTGAGCGCGGGGGGCGCACAGATACGCAGTATTTT. The encoded protein is CSAERGGRTDTQYF.

This clonotype was counted only a few times. The V and J genes are TRBV28 and TRBJ2-3, with TRBD2 matching over 10 bases. V dropped 6 bases and J dropped 1; count of bases not matched to a gene: 7. Per the germline V gene, CDR1 is MDHEN and CDR2 is SYDVKM. The CDR3 totals 16 residues. CDR3 residues: CASSQTSGFGTDTQYF. CDR3 sequence (DNA): TGTGCCAGCAGCCAGACTAGCGGGTTCGGCACAGATACGCAGTATTTT.

The chain uses TRBV7-3 and TRBJ2-1; a possible D gene is TRBD2 (5 bases). Between the trimmed V and J ends, which lost 0 bases and 5 bases, there was a span of 8 bases. CDR3 length equals 14 residues. Germline V CDR1 and CDR2: SGHTA, FQGTGA. CDR3 DNA sequence: TGTGCCAGCAGCTTAACGTCGGGAAACAATGAGCAGTTCTTC. Amino acids: CASSLTSGNNEQFF.

On this clonotype: This may be a read error, as it is one base from a much larger clone. The chain links TRBV6-6 to TRBJ2-1; D gene unclear. Trimming removed 4 bases at V and 7 bases at J, with 8 bases between. CDR3 length: 12 amino acids. Germline V gene sequence: CDR1 MNHNY, CDR2 SVGAGI (reference sequence). This chain's CDR3 is CASSSARNEQFF. In DNA form, the CDR3 reads TGTGCCAGCAGTTCAGCGCGGAATGAGCAGTTCTTC.

The chain is built from TRBV4-1 and TRBJ2-7, with 9 bases lining up with TRBD1. The CDR3 is 17 amino acids. From germline, CDR1 is MGHRA and CDR2 YSYEKL. J lost 3 bases, V lost 6 bases, and 15 bases had no gene match. CDR3 amino acids: CASRKQYRQGVLYEQYF. CDR3 in DNA: TGCGCCAGCAGAAAGCAGTACCGACAGGGGGTTCTCTACGAGCAGTACTTC.

V usage is TRBV12-3 or TRBV12-4 and J usage is TRBJ2-1; 8 nucleotides match TRBD2. After removal of 2 bases from V and 0 bases from J, the junction contained 3 bases not matched to a gene. This CDR3 spans 16 amino acids. The DNA of the CDR3 is TGTGCCAGCAGTTTATGGCGGGGGGACTCCTACAATGAGCAGTTCTTC. Translating it yields CASSLWRGDSYNEQFF.

The chain links TRBV4-3 to TRBJ2-7; TRBD1 matches at 10 bases. Trimming at V came to 1 base and at J to 2 bases, leaving 2 bases not matched to a gene. The CDR3 covers 15 residues. Germline V gives CDR1 LGHNA, CDR2 YSLEER. This chain's CDR3 is CASSQGDRGAYEQYF. CDR3 bases: TGCGCCAGCAGCCAAGGGGACAGGGGAGCCTACGAGCAGTACTTC.

Many counts were recorded for this clonotype. The V and J genes are TRBV7-9 and TRBJ2-7; the D gene is possibly TRBD1 (5 bases). Trimming shortened V by 2 bases and J by 4 bases, and 15 bases separated the two germline ends. From germline, CDR1 is SEHNR and CDR2 FQNEAQ (reference sequence). The CDR3 is 15 residues long. DNA for the CDR3: TGTGCCAGCAGCTTATCGGACCAGGGTCCTTACGAGCAGTACTTC. Its translation: CASSLSDQGPYEQYF.

This clonotype turned up a few times. The rearrangement links TRBV10-2 to TRBJ2-4; 9 nucleotides line up with TRBD2. The J call may be faulty, since TRBJ2-5 better matches the DNA end. This CDR3 region has 13 residues. Per germline, CDR1 WSHSY and CDR2 SAAADI. CDR3 sequence (DNA): TGCGCCAGCGGGATAGCGGGGGTAGAGACCCAGTACTTC. Protein: CASGIAGVETQYF.

The J gene is TRBJ2-1, the V gene TRBV7-9, with 13 bases lining up with TRBD2. The CDR3 length is 19 residues. Germline CDR1 and CDR2: SEHNR and FQNEAQ (reference sequence). V shed 1 base, J shed 0 bases, and the junction held 6 bases outside the gene matches. The CDR3: CASSLGMGLAGSSYNEQFF. For the CDR3, the DNA is TGTGCCAGCAGCTTAGGTATGGGACTAGCGGGAAGCTCCTACAATGAGCAGTTCTTC.

This rearrangement joins TRBV20-1 to TRBJ2-5; 7 bases map to TRBD2. V dropped 1 base and J dropped 5; count of bases not matched to a gene: 16. CDR1 and CDR2 from the germline V gene are DFQATT and SNEGSKA (reference sequence). This CDR3 comprises 17 residues. CDR3 nucleotide sequence: TGCAGTGCTAGAGGAGGTAACCCTCCGCGGGAGCGGGAGACCCAGTACTTC. It specifies CSARGGNPPRERETQYF.

Here the CDR3 DNA reads TGCGCCAGCAGCCCCTCACAAACAGGGGGCCAGGCCTATGGCTACACCTTC. Its protein is CASSPSQTGGQAYGYTF. The chain uses TRBV4-3 and TRBJ1-2, with 9 bases identical to TRBD1. V was pared by 4 bases and J by 4 bases, with 13 bases of the junction left unmatched. The CDR3 has 17 residues. The germline V gene encodes CDR1 LGHNA and CDR2 YSLEER.